The clone carrying this T cell receptor beta chain was counted between two and nine times. What it binds is not known. Repertoires were generated with immunoSEQ multiplex PCR, while TCRdb's copy carries only in-frame clones and drops some. The sample holds some 110,000 clones; 86% are singletons and the top ten take under 20%. The data derive from a study of T cell responses to AZD1222 COVID-19 vaccine. Analysis merged second doses at about 4 or about 12 weeks. The study's findings and limits: Nearly half of unique spike-specific TCRs reportedly avoided B.1.351 and B.1.1.7 mutated regions. Baseline seropositivity occurred in only six or seven AZD1222 recipients. There were mostly white British donors and more females than males, and clonal diversity was possibly underestimated.

The sample was peripheral blood, taken 28 days after the second AZD1222 dose. The receptor's source is an adult who received the AZD1222 COVID-19 vaccine.

The CDR3 DNA sequence: TGTGCCAGCAGCCAAGCTGCGGGGGGCGAAGAAAAACTGTTTTTT. Translation gives CASSQAAGGEEKLFF. V gene TRBV3-1 (or the pseudogene TRBV3-2) combines with J gene TRBJ1-4; tentatively, D is TRBD1 (6 bases). Trimming left V 1 base short and J 8 bases short, with 14 bases between. The CDR3 length is 15 residues. In germline, CDR1 is LGHDT, CDR2 YNNKEL (reference sequence).